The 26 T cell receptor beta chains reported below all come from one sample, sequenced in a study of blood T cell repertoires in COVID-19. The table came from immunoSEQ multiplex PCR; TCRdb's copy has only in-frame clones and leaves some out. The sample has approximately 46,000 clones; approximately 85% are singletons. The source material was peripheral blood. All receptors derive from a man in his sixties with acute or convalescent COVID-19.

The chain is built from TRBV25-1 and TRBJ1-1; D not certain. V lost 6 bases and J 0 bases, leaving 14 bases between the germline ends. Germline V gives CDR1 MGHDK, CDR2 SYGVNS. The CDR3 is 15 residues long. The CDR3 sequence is CASSHPEGLNTEAFF. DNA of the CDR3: TGTGCCAGCAGCCACCCGGAGGGTTTGAACACTGAAGCTTTCTTT.

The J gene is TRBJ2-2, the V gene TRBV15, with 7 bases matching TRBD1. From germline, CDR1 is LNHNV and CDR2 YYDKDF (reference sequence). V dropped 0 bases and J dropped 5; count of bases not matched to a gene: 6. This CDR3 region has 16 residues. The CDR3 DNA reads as TGTGCCACCAGCAGAGATGGGGCCAGGGGGACCGGGGAGCTGTTTTTT. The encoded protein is CATSRDGARGTGELFF.

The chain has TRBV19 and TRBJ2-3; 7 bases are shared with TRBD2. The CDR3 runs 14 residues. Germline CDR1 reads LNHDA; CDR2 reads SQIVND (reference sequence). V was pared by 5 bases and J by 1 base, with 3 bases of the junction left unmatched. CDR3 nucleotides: TGTGCCAGTAGTCGGGAGGTGGGCACAGATACGCAGTATTTT. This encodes CASSREVGTDTQYF.

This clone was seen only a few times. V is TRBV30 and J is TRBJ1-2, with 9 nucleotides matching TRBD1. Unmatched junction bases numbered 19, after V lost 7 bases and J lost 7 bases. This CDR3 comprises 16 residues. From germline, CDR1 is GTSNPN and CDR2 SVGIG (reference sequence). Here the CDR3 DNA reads TGTGCCTCTTACCGGGACAGGGTTCTTTCGGGTGGTGGCTACACCTTC. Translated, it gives CASYRDRVLSGGGYTF.

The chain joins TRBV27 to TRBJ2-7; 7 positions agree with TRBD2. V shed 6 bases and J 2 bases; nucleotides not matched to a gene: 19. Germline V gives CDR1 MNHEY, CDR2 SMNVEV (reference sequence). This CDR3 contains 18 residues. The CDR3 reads CASSRNRGPTSVAYEQYF. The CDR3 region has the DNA TGTGCCAGCAGCCGAAACAGAGGGCCTACTAGCGTCGCCTACGAGCAGTACTTC.

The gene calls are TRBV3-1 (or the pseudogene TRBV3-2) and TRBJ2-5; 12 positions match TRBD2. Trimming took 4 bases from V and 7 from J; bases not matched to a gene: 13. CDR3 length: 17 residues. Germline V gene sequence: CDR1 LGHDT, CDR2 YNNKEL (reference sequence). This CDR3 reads CASSLPRTSGTKGTQYF. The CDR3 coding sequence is TGTGCCAGCAGCCTCCCGAGGACTAGCGGGACTAAAGGGACCCAGTACTTC.

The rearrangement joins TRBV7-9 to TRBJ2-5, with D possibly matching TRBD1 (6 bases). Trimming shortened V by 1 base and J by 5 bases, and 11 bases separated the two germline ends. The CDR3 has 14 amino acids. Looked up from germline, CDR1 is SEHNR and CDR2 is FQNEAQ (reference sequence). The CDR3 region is CASSLGGGVETQYF. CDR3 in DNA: TGTGCCAGCAGCTTAGGAGGGGGAGTTGAGACCCAGTACTTC.

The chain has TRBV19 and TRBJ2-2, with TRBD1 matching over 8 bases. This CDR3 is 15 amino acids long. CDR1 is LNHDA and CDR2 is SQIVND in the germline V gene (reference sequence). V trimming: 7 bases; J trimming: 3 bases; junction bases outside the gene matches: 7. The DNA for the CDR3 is TGTGCCAGTAAACCCCAGGGGGCTGACACCGGGGAGCTGTTTTTT. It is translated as CASKPQGADTGELFF.

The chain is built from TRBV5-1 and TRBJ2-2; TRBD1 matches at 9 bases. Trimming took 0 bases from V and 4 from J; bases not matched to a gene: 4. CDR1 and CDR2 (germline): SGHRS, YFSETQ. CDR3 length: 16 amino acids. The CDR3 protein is CASSLAETGGTGELFF. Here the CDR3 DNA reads TGCGCCAGCAGCTTGGCGGAGACAGGGGGCACCGGGGAGCTGTTTTTT.

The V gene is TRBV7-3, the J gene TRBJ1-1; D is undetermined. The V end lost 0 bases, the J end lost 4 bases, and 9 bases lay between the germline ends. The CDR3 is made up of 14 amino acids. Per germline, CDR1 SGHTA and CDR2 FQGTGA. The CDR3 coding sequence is TGTGCCAGCAGCTTAACGGCGGCTTCCACTGAAGCTTTCTTT. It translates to CASSLTAASTEAFF.

CDR3 residues: CASSERTSGGSTDTQYF. The CDR3 DNA reads as TGCGCCAGCAGTGAACGGACTAGCGGGGGTAGCACAGATACGCAGTATTTT. This chain joins TRBV10-2 and TRBJ2-3; TRBD2 aligns across 13 bases. Germline V gives CDR1 WSHSY, CDR2 SAAADI. The CDR3 covers 17 residues. Trimming took 3 bases from V and 0 from J; bases not matched to a gene: 3.

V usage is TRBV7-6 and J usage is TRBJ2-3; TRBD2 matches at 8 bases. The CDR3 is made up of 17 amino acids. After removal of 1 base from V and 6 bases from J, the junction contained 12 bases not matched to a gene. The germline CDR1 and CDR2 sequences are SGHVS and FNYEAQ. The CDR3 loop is CASSLVRSGRASDTQYF. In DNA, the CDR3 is TGTGCCAGCAGCTTAGTTCGTTCCGGGAGGGCTTCTGATACGCAGTATTTT.

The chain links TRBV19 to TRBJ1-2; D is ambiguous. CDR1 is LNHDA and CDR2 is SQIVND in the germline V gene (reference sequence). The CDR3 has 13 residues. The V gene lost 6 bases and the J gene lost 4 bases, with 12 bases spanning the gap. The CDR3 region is CASRSGRSYGYTF. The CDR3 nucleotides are TGTGCCAGTAGGAGCGGCAGAAGCTATGGCTACACCTTC.

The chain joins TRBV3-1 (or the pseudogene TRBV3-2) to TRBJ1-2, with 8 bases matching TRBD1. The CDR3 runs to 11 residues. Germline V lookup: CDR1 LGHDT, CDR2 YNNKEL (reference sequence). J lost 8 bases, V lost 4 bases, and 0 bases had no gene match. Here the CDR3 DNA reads TGTGCCAGCAGCCGGACAGGGGGCTACACCTTC. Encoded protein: CASSRTGGYTF.

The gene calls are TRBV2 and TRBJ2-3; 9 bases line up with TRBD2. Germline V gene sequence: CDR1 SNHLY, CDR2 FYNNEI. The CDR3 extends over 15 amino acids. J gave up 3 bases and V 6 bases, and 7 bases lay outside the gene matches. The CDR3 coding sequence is TGTGCCAGCAGCGCCGGGACTAGCAAAACAGATACGCAGTATTTT. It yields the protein CASSAGTSKTDTQYF.

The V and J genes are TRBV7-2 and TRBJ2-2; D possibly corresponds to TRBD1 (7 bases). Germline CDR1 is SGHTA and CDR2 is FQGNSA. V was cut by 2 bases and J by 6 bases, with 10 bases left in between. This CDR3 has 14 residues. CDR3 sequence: CASSLQGGPGELFF. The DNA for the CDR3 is TGTGCCAGCAGCTTACAGGGGGGCCCCGGGGAGCTGTTTTTT.

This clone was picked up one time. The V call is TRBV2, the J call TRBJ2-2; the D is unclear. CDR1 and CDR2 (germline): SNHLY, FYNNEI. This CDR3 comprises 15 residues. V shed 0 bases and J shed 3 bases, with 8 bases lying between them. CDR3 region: CASSEAGRHTGELFF. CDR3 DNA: TGTGCCAGCAGTGAAGCGGGCAGACACACCGGGGAGCTGTTTTTT. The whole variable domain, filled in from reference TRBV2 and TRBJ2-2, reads EPEVTQTPSHQVTQMGQEVILRCVPISNHLYFYWYRQILGQKVEFLVSFYNNEISEKSEIFDDQFSVERPDGSNFTLKIRSTKLEDSAMYFCASSEAGRHTGELFFGEGSRLTVL.

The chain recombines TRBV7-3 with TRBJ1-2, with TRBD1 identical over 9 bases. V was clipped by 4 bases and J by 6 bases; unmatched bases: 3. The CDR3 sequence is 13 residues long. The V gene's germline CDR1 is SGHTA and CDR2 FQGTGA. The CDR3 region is CASSWTGVDGYTF. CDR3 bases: TGTGCCAGCAGCTGGACAGGGGTCGATGGCTACACCTTC.

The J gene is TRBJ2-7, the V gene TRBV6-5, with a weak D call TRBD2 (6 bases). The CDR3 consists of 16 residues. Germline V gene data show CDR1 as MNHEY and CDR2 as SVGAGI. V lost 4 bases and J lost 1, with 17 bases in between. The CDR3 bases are TGTGCCAGCAGTTCTAACCAGGTCCGGGGGTCCTACGAGCAGTACTTC. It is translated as CASSSNQVRGSYEQYF.

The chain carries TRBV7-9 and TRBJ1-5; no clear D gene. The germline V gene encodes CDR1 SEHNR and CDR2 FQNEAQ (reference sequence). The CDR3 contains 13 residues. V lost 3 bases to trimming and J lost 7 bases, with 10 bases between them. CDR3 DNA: TGTGCCAGCAGCTTGGAGGCAGGACAGCCCCAGCATTTT. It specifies CASSLEAGQPQHF.

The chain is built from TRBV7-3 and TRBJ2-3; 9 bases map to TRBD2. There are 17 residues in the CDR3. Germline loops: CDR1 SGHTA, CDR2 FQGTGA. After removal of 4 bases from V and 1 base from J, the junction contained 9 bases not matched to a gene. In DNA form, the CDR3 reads TGTGCCAGCAGCTCAGACCGGACTAGCGAGGGCACAGATACGCAGTATTTT. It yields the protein CASSSDRTSEGTDTQYF.

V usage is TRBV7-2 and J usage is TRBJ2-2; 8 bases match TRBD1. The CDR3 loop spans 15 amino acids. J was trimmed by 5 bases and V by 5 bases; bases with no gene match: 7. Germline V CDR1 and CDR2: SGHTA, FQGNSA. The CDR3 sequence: CASSGRTGMTGELFF. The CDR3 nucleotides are TGTGCCAGCAGCGGGAGGACAGGGATGACCGGGGAGCTGTTTTTT.

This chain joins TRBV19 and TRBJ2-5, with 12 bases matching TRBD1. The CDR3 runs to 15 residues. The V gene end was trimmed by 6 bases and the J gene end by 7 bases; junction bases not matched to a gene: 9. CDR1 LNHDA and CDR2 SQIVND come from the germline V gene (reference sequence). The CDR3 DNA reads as TGTGCCAGTAGGGGGACAGGGGGCGACTACGGGACCCAGTACTTC. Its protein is CASRGTGGDYGTQYF.

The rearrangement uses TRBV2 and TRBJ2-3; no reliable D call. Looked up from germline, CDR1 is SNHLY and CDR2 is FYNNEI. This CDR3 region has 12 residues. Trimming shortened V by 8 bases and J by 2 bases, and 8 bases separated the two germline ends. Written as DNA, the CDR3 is TGTGCCAGCTCCCTCTACACAGATACGCAGTATTTT. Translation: CASSLYTDTQYF. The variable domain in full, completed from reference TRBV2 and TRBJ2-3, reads EPEVTQTPSHQVTQMGQEVILRCVPISNHLYFYWYRQILGQKVEFLVSFYNNEISEKSEIFDDQFSVERPDGSNFTLKIRSTKLEDSAMYFCASSLYTDTQYFGPGTRLTVL.

The CDR3 protein is CSVASQGLPNTGELFF. The CDR3 nucleotides are TGCAGCGTTGCCAGCCAGGGCCTCCCGAACACCGGGGAGCTGTTTTTT. The chain links TRBV29-1 to TRBJ2-2; TRBD1 might be the D (5 bases). V dropped 4 bases and J dropped 0 bases, with 15 bases sitting between them. Germline CDR1 reads SQVTM; CDR2 reads ANQGSEA. CDR3 length: 16 amino acids.

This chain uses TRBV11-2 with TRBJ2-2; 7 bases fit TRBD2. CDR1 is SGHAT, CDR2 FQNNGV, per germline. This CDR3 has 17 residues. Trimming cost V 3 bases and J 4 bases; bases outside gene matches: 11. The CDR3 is CASSLRVRAGVTGELFF. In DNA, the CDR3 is TGTGCCAGCAGCTTGCGGGTTAGGGCGGGGGTCACCGGGGAGCTGTTTTTT.